This T cell receptor (beta chain) comes out of a study of early T cells in non-severe SARS-CoV-2 infection. Overall study context: Chains were not paired, and sequencing was done on bulk RNA from unsorted whole blood.

V lost 3 bases to trimming and J lost 3 bases; unmatched junction nucleotides: 5. From germline, CDR1 is DFQATT and CDR2 SNEGSKA (reference sequence). The CDR3 spans 15 residues. Individual cDNA molecules received unique molecular identifiers during library preparation. TCRdb used MiXCR to reprocess the 5' RACE reads, holding one entry per CDR3 protein. Of about 56,000 distinct CDR3 sequences in the sample, about 16% are singletons; the top ten hold approximately 4%. The V call is TRBV20-1, the J call TRBJ1-5; 10 nucleotides match TRBD1. The sequences come from whole blood, collected at baseline. This sequence was found in an adult who was a healthcare worker with PCR-confirmed SARS-CoV-2 infection or an uninfected control (not recorded which). The CDR3 region has the DNA TGCAGTGCTAGTCGGACAGGGGGGCCCAATCAGCCCCAGCATTTT. Its protein is CSASRTGGPNQPQHF.